Shown below are 22 T cell receptor beta chains from a single sample sequenced in a study of shared clonotypes between healthy human individuals. The repertoire was sequenced with immunoSEQ multiplex PCR; TCRdb's copy has only in-frame clones and lacks some. The sample has hundreds of thousands of clones, around 75% seen once. The specimen was PBMCs. All receptors come from a woman in her forties in good health. Some clones in this sample may be carry-over from other donors' samples.

This clone has only a few counts. For the CDR3, the DNA is TGCAGCGCGGGGGGGCTACACGACGAGCAGTACTTC. Protein product: CSAGGLHDEQYF. The chain employs TRBV29-1 and TRBJ2-5; TRBD2 matches at 8 bases. Matching the DNA end better, TRBJ2-7 makes the J call doubtful. The length of the CDR3 is 12 residues. Germline V gene lookup returns CDR1 SQVTM and CDR2 ANQGSEA.

The chain carries TRBV29-1 and TRBJ2-1; 14 nucleotides match TRBD2. Germline V lookup: CDR1 SQVTM, CDR2 ANQGSEA. The V gene end was trimmed by 5 bases and the J gene end by 4 bases; junction bases not matched to a gene: 7. This CDR3 spans 16 amino acids. The CDR3 DNA reads TGCAGCGTTACAGGACTAGCGGGAGGTCAGTACAATGAGCAGTTCTTC. It is translated as CSVTGLAGGQYNEQFF.

The chain joins TRBV7-3 to TRBJ2-5; possibly TRBD2 for D (6 bases). Germline V CDR1 and CDR2: SGHTA, FQGTGA. The CDR3 length is 14 residues. The V end was cut by 5 bases, the J end by 5 bases, with 15 bases between. Written as DNA, the CDR3 is TGTGCCAGCAGCCCGAACCCTGGAGGGGAGACCCAGTACTTC. Protein product: CASSPNPGGETQYF.

The J gene is TRBJ2-3, the V gene TRBV27, with 8 positions matching TRBD2. The CDR3 spans 19 residues. Germline loops: CDR1 MNHEY, CDR2 SMNVEV (reference sequence). V gave up 3 bases and J gave up 5 bases; unmatched junction bases: 19. CDR3 residues: CASSFYSGLAGKKQDTQYF. The CDR3 DNA is TGTGCCAGCAGTTTTTACAGCGGGCTAGCGGGTAAAAAACAAGATACGCAGTATTTT.

V and J are TRBV6-1 and TRBJ2-7; D remains ambiguous. V was shortened by 7 bases and J by 4 bases, with 17 bases between the two germline ends. CDR3 length: 14 amino acids. Germline assignment: CDR1 MNHNS and CDR2 SASEGT. CDR3 DNA: TGTGCCAGCACCGCCCCAAGAAGCTATTACGAGCAGTACTTC. Its protein is CASTAPRSYYEQYF.

V and J are TRBV2 and TRBJ1-3; weak D call: TRBD1 (6 bases). This CDR3 is 15 amino acids long. The V gene lost 4 bases and the J gene lost 0 bases, with 10 bases spanning the gap. Germline values: CDR1 SNHLY, CDR2 FYNNEI. This CDR3 is CASSGDKSSGNTIYF. The CDR3 DNA follows: TGTGCCAGCAGTGGGGACAAGAGCTCTGGAAACACCATATATTTT.

The genes are TRBV6-5 and TRBJ1-2; D unresolved. CDR3 size: 15 residues. V lost 2 bases and J lost 0, with 10 bases in between. The germline V gene encodes CDR1 MNHEY and CDR2 SVGAGI. CDR3 in amino acids: CASSYPDGPNYGYTF. DNA of the CDR3: TGTGCCAGCAGTTACCCGGACGGGCCTAACTATGGCTACACCTTC.

The CDR3 DNA is TGTGCCAGCAGCTTAGTAGGGCGGACTAGCGGGAGGTCCGGGGAGCTGTTTTTT. Translating gives CASSLVGRTSGRSGELFF. The rearrangement links TRBV7-2 to TRBJ2-2; 14 nucleotides agree with TRBD2. The CDR3 loop spans 18 amino acids. Germline values: CDR1 SGHTA, CDR2 FQGNSA. The V and J ends lost 1 base and 6 bases, in that order; junction bases with no gene match: 7.

The J gene is TRBJ2-7, the V gene TRBV4-3, with TRBD2 matching 7 bases. Germline trimming cut 2 bases from V and 4 bases from J; bases unmatched to any gene: 5. The germline V gene has CDR1 LGHNA and CDR2 YSLEER. The CDR3 sequence is 14 residues long. This CDR3 is CASSQPSSGYEQYF. CDR3 sequence (DNA): TGCGCCAGCAGCCAACCCTCTAGCGGTTACGAGCAGTACTTC.

This chain uses TRBV7-2 with TRBJ1-5; D call uncertain. The germline V gene encodes CDR1 SGHTA and CDR2 FQGNSA. This CDR3 region has 15 residues. V lost 3 bases and J 1 base, leaving 10 bases between the germline ends. The CDR3 DNA follows: TGTGCCAGCAGCTTGGCGGCAGGCAGCAATCAGCCCCAGCATTTT. Protein product: CASSLAAGSNQPQHF.

J is TRBJ1-2 and V is TRBV29-1, with TRBD1 matching over 9 bases. Germline-derived CDR1 and CDR2 are SQVTM and ANQGSEA. The CDR3 runs to 15 residues. V shed 3 bases and J 5 bases; nucleotides not matched to a gene: 10. This chain's CDR3 is CSVEEQGAGRYGYTF. In nucleotides, the CDR3 is TGCAGCGTTGAGGAACAGGGGGCTGGTCGTTATGGCTACACCTTC. Complete variable domain (other parts from reference TRBV29-1 and TRBJ1-2): SAVISQKPSRDICQRGTSLTIQCQVDSQVTMMFWYRQQPGQSLTLIATANQGSEATYESGFVIDKFPISRPNLTFSTLTVSNMSPEDSSIYLCSVEEQGAGRYGYTFGSGTRLTVV.

This rearrangement joins TRBV6-6 to TRBJ2-1, with unresolved D. Between the trimmed V and J ends, which lost 2 bases and 9 bases, there was a span of 8 bases. Germline V gene data show CDR1 as MNHNY and CDR2 as SVGAGI (reference sequence). The CDR3 is made up of 12 amino acids. CDR3 bases: TGTGCCAGCAGTTACCGCTCTGCTGAGCAGTTCTTC. Protein sequence: CASSYRSAEQFF.

V gene TRBV6-5 combines with J gene TRBJ2-1, with D possibly matching TRBD1 (6 bases). CDR1 is MNHEY and CDR2 is SVGAGI in the germline V gene. Trimming cost V 7 bases and J 3 bases, with 16 bases left between them. The CDR3 loop spans 15 amino acids. CDR3: CASIEGPTGYNEQFF. For the CDR3, the DNA is TGTGCCAGCATCGAGGGTCCGACAGGCTACAATGAGCAGTTCTTC.

On this clone itself: This sample also contains other DNA sequences that code for the same CDR3. CDR3 amino acids: CASSFLNEQFF. For the CDR3, the DNA is TGTGCCAGCAGTTTCCTCAATGAGCAGTTCTTC. This chain uses TRBV27 with TRBJ2-1; no firm D call. This CDR3 comprises 11 residues. CDR1 is MNHEY and CDR2 is SMNVEV in the germline V gene (reference sequence). Deletions cut 3 bases from V and 6 bases from J, with 3 bases between.

This chain's CDR3 is CASSYRARANTEAFF. The CDR3 DNA reads as TGTGCCAGCAGCTACCGGGCCAGGGCGAACACTGAAGCTTTCTTT. V is TRBV5-6 and J is TRBJ1-1, with D possibly being TRBD1 (5 bases). V lost 3 bases, J lost 1 base, and 13 bases lay in between. The CDR3 has 15 amino acids. Germline CDR1 is SGHDT and CDR2 is YYEEEE.

This clone has only one observation. This sequence joins TRBV7-9 and TRBJ1-2; 10 bases line up with TRBD1. This CDR3 contains 15 residues. V dropped 4 bases and J dropped 6; count of bases not matched to a gene: 8. Germline CDR1 is SEHNR and CDR2 is FQNEAQ (reference sequence). The CDR3 DNA reads TGTGCCAGCAGCTCACTCGGGACAGGGGATAATGGCTACACCTTC. Translating gives CASSSLGTGDNGYTF.

This sequence joins TRBV28 and TRBJ1-4; D is perhaps TRBD1 (6 bases). Germline lookup yields CDR1 MDHEN and CDR2 SYDVKM. With 6 bases removed from V and 4 bases from J, the gap between germline ends came to 18 bases. The CDR3 extends over 16 amino acids. The CDR3 here is CASRSDRAGDNEKLFF. The CDR3 nucleotides are TGTGCCAGCAGATCCGACCGGGCAGGGGATAATGAAAAACTGTTTTTT.

The sample holds one count of this clone. The chain has TRBV7-3 and TRBJ2-5, with D perhaps being TRBD1 or TRBD2 (5 bases each). Germline V lookup: CDR1 SGHTA, CDR2 FQGTGA. The CDR3 loop spans 15 amino acids. Trimming left V 5 bases short and J 3 bases short, with 16 bases between. DNA for the CDR3: TGTGCCAGCAGCCAGGGACGAGCCTTAGAAGAGACCCAGTACTTC. Its translation: CASSQGRALEETQYF.

This chain joins TRBV23-1 and TRBJ2-7; no clear D gene. TRBV23-1 is an ORF; its function is uncertain. The CDR3 loop spans 18 amino acids. The V end was cut by 1 base, the J end by 0 bases, with 19 bases between. The CDR3 DNA sequence: TGCGCCAGCAGTCAATGGGTAGTGCGAGAGCCTAGCTCCTACGAGCAGTACTTC. Its translation: CASSQWVVREPSSYEQYF.

The rearrangement uses TRBV7-3 and TRBJ2-2; TRBD2 matches at 9 bases. The V gene's germline CDR1 is SGHTA and CDR2 FQGTGA. The junction had 9 bases not matched to a gene; V was cut back by 5 bases and J by 5 bases. This CDR3 comprises 16 residues. The CDR3 loop is CASSPGTSRGTGELFF. CDR3 DNA sequence: TGTGCCAGCAGCCCAGGGACTAGCAGGGGTACCGGGGAGCTGTTTTTT.

V and J are TRBV30 and TRBJ1-4, with 7 nucleotides matching TRBD1. Germline V gene sequence: CDR1 GTSNPN, CDR2 SVGIG (reference sequence). CDR3 length equals 14 residues. The J segment lost 7 bases and the V segment lost 3 bases, leaving 8 bases of the junction unmatched. The CDR3 coding sequence is TGTGCCTGGAGCGGGACAGCCTTTATTGAAAAACTGTTTTTT. Protein product: CAWSGTAFIEKLFF. Together with reference TRBV30 and TRBJ1-4, the CDR3 gives the full variable domain: SQTIHQWPATLVQPVGSPLSLECTVEGTSNPNLYWYRQAAGRGLQLLFYSVGIGQISSEVPQNLSASRPQDRQFILSSKKLLLSDSGFYLCAWSGTAFIEKLFFGSGTQLSVL.

Concerning this clone: Other DNA variants within this sample encode the same CDR3. The chain combines TRBV4-2 with TRBJ2-7; possibly TRBD2 for D (6 bases). The CDR3 consists of 17 residues. The V gene lost 0 bases and the J gene lost 4 bases, with 19 bases spanning the gap. Germline V lookup: CDR1 LGHNA, CDR2 YNFKEQ. CDR3 sequence: CASSQDLRAGKGYEQYF. In DNA, the CDR3 is TGTGCCAGCAGCCAAGATTTAAGGGCGGGAAAGGGGTACGAGCAGTACTTC.